This TCR beta chain stems from a study of blood T cell repertoires in COVID-19. Germline V gives CDR1 LGHDT, CDR2 YNNKEL (reference sequence). This CDR3 has 13 amino acids. The V end lost 4 bases, the J end lost 6 bases, and 12 bases lay between the germline ends. As originally analysed: Reference gene primer amplification gave estimated nucleated cell counts. The data were produced by immunoSEQ multiplex PCR, yet TCRdb's version contains in-frame clones alone and is incomplete. The DNA gave D and trimming, while V, J and clone size come from that table. This sample yields around 220,000 clones, of which around 84% are seen a single time; 15% to 20% belongs to the top ten.

This chain joins TRBV3-1 (or the pseudogene TRBV3-2) and TRBJ2-5; D not resolved. The origin of this receptor is a man younger than 45 with active or convalescent COVID-19. The sample taken for sequencing was peripheral blood. Written as DNA, the CDR3 is TGTGCCAGCAGCCCCGGTAGGCGGCAGACCCAGTACTTC. Translated: CASSPGRRQTQYF.